One and the same sample provided the 32 T cell receptor beta chains below, sequenced in a study of graft-versus-host responses after intestinal transplantation. The repertoire was sequenced with immunoSEQ multiplex PCR; TCRdb's copy has only in-frame clones and lacks some. The sample contains about 73,000 clones, nearly 90% of which appear only once. Which antigens these TCRs recognize remains unknown. The source material was unstimulated CD8+ T cells sorted from spleen or lymph node cells, sampled before transplant. These receptors were obtained from a human donor who was the organ donor for an intestinal transplant.

The gene calls are TRBV4-1 and TRBJ1-2; TRBD1 agrees at 10 bases. After removal of 2 bases from V and 7 bases from J, the junction contained 10 bases not matched to a gene. CDR3 length: 16 residues. Germline CDR1 and CDR2: MGHRA and YSYEKL. The CDR3 DNA reads TGCGCCAGCAGCCAATTCCGGGACAGGGGTGCTCTTGGCTACACCTTC. It yields the protein CASSQFRDRGALGYTF.

This clone was detected only once. The J gene is TRBJ2-5, the V gene TRBV6-5; D remains ambiguous. The ends were cut back, 2 bases at V and 4 bases at J, with 14 bases in the middle. The V gene's germline CDR1 is MNHEY and CDR2 SVGAGI. The length of the CDR3 is 15 residues. This chain's CDR3 is CASSYGGGQIETQYF. The CDR3 DNA reads TGTGCCAGCAGTTACGGTGGTGGGCAGATAGAGACCCAGTACTTC.

CDR3 amino acids: CASSAGVTGQIDTQYF. CDR3 DNA sequence: TGTGCCAGCAGCGCGGGTGTCACGGGACAAATAGATACGCAGTATTTT. This chain connects TRBV2 to TRBJ2-3, with D tentatively TRBD1 (6 bases). This CDR3 spans 16 amino acids. Germline CDR1 and CDR2: SNHLY and FYNNEI. The V end was cut by 6 bases, the J end by 5 bases, with 21 bases between.

The chain couples TRBV7-8 to TRBJ2-7; TRBD2 matches 8 bases. Germline V lookup: CDR1 SGHVS, CDR2 FQNEAQ. There are 18 residues in the CDR3. V dropped 1 base and J dropped 3; count of bases not matched to a gene: 14. CDR3 DNA: TGTGCCAGCAGCTTAGACGGTAGCGGGGTTTCAGAGGGCTACGAGCAGTACGTC. It encodes CASSLDGSGVSEGYEQYV.

V usage is TRBV4-2 and J usage is TRBJ2-1; possibly TRBD2 for D (6 bases). The CDR3 is 16 residues long. Germline-derived CDR1 and CDR2 are LGHNA and YNFKEQ. The V gene lost 1 base and the J gene lost 3 bases, with 13 bases spanning the gap. CDR3 sequence: CASSQVLNGGYNEQFF. The DNA of the CDR3 is TGTGCCAGCAGCCAAGTACTTAACGGGGGCTACAATGAGCAGTTCTTC.

The rearrangement uses TRBV10-3 and TRBJ2-3; 10 bases are shared with TRBD2. V was pared by 6 bases and J by 6 bases, with 9 bases of the junction left unmatched. The CDR3 runs 15 residues. CDR1 and CDR2 from the germline V gene are ENHRY and SYGVKD. Here the CDR3 reads CAIRSIAGGGDTQYF. Written as DNA, the CDR3 is TGTGCCATCAGATCCATAGCGGGGGGCGGGGATACGCAGTATTTT.

The rearrangement uses TRBV27 and TRBJ1-2, with D hard to call. CDR1 MNHEY and CDR2 SMNVEV come from the germline V gene (reference sequence). Trimming left V 8 bases short and J 4 bases short, with 14 bases between. The CDR3 spans 13 residues. CDR3 amino acids: CASGYSPLYGYTF. Here the CDR3 DNA reads TGTGCCAGCGGTTACAGCCCCCTCTATGGCTACACCTTC.

This sequence joins TRBV2 and TRBJ1-2; 8 positions match TRBD1. V lost 9 bases to trimming and J lost 4 bases; unmatched junction nucleotides: 13. CDR1 and CDR2 from the germline V gene are SNHLY and FYNNEI. The CDR3 is made up of 15 amino acids. CDR3 in DNA: TGTGCCAGTGTGGACAGGGACTCCCTTAGCTATGGCTACACCTTC. Amino acids: CASVDRDSLSYGYTF.

V is TRBV7-8 and J is TRBJ1-5, with 8 bases identical to TRBD1. Per germline, CDR1 SGHVS and CDR2 FQNEAQ. V gave up 8 bases and J gave up 2 bases; unmatched junction bases: 5. This CDR3 is built from 14 residues. The CDR3 protein is CASRPGQGNQPQHF. CDR3 nucleotides: TGTGCCAGCCGACCGGGACAGGGCAATCAGCCCCAGCATTTT. The full variable domain, in which reference TRBV7-8 and TRBJ1-5 provide the parts outside the CDR3, is GAGVSQSPRYKVAKRGQDVALRCDPISGHVSLFWYQQALGQGPEFLTYFQNEAQLDKSGLPSDRFFAERPEGSVSTLKIQRTQQEDSAVYLCASRPGQGNQPQHFGDGTRLSIL.

This clone appeared once. The chain has TRBV11-2 and TRBJ2-1; 7 bases agree with TRBD2. Germline values: CDR1 SGHAT, CDR2 FQNNGV. This CDR3 has 16 amino acids. After removal of 4 bases from V and 1 base from J, the junction contained 7 bases not matched to a gene. CDR3 in amino acids: CASSSRLAASYNEQFF. Here the CDR3 DNA reads TGTGCCAGCAGCTCTCGACTAGCCGCTTCCTACAATGAGCAGTTCTTC.

The CDR3 region has the DNA TGTGCCATCAGTGACCGGGACAGGGGGCTCTACGAGCAGTACGTC. This sequence encodes CAISDRDRGLYEQYV. The chain couples TRBV10-3 to TRBJ2-7; 12 bases align to TRBD1. This CDR3 region has 15 residues. CDR1 ENHRY and CDR2 SYGVKD come from the germline V gene. Germline trimming cut 3 bases from V and 3 bases from J; bases unmatched to any gene: 3.

This chain links TRBV11-2 with TRBJ2-3; 14 bases line up with TRBD2. This CDR3 has 17 residues. The V gene end was trimmed by 5 bases and the J gene end by 1 base; junction bases not matched to a gene: 5. CDR1 SGHAT and CDR2 FQNNGV come from the germline V gene. As DNA, the CDR3 is TGTGCCAGCAGCGCCGGGACTAGCGGGGGCCGCACAGATACGCAGTATTTT. Translating gives CASSAGTSGGRTDTQYF.

This clone was observed a single time. The chain combines TRBV5-6 with TRBJ2-1; no definite D call. Germline V gene lookup returns CDR1 SGHDT and CDR2 YYEEEE. The length of the CDR3 is 17 residues. V shed 1 base and J shed 6 bases, with 20 bases lying between them. This chain's CDR3 is CASSLYSRSPQLNEQFF. CDR3 coding DNA: TGTGCCAGCAGCTTGTATTCTCGGAGTCCTCAGCTCAATGAGCAGTTCTTC. Based on the CDR3 plus reference TRBV5-6 and TRBJ2-1, the full variable domain is DAGVTQSPTHLIKTRGQQVTLRCSPKSGHDTVSWYQQALGQGPQFIFQYYEEEERQRGNFPDRFSGHQFPNYSSELNVNALLLGDSALYLCASSLYSRSPQLNEQFFGPGTRLTVL.

This clone occurred once. The chain recombines TRBV6-5 with TRBJ1-4; the match to TRBD1 covers 8 bases. The CDR3 has 15 residues. J was trimmed by 5 bases and V by 6 bases; bases with no gene match: 8. Per germline, CDR1 MNHEY and CDR2 SVGAGI. CDR3 protein: CASRPYRDRNEKLFF. The DNA for the CDR3 is TGTGCCAGCAGGCCCTACCGGGACAGGAATGAAAAACTGTTTTTT.

The chain carries TRBV28 and TRBJ2-1; 7 bases fit TRBD2. The CDR3 totals 13 residues. The J segment lost 8 bases and the V segment lost 3 bases, leaving 4 bases of the junction unmatched. The germline V gene has CDR1 MDHEN and CDR2 SYDVKM. Written as DNA, the CDR3 is TGTGCCAGCAGTTTTGAGGGAGGGGATGAGCAGTTCTTC. Amino acids: CASSFEGGDEQFF.

The V call is TRBV27, the J call TRBJ1-1; weak D call: TRBD1 (6 bases). In germline, CDR1 is MNHEY, CDR2 SMNVEV (reference sequence). This CDR3 region has 15 residues. The ends were cut back, 10 bases at V and 7 bases at J, with 25 bases in the middle. For the CDR3, the DNA is TGTGCCACCACAAAAACAGGGCCCCTTATAAATGAAGCTTTCTTT. The encoded protein is CATTKTGPLINEAFF.

The chain links TRBV2 to TRBJ1-6, with TRBD1 identical over 9 bases. Germline values: CDR1 SNHLY, CDR2 FYNNEI. V lost 6 bases, J lost 9 bases, and 6 bases stayed unmatched. The CDR3 runs 14 residues. CDR3 amino acids: CASRGQGVSSPLHF. The CDR3 DNA reads as TGTGCCAGCAGGGGACAGGGAGTGTCTTCACCCCTCCACTTT.

The chain couples TRBV2 to TRBJ1-6; D ambiguous. Between the trimmed V and J ends, which lost 7 bases and 9 bases, there was a span of 7 bases. The CDR3 is 11 amino acids. Per the germline V gene, CDR1 is SNHLY and CDR2 is FYNNEI. The CDR3 here is CASMYGSPLHF. CDR3 DNA: TGTGCCAGCATGTACGGTTCACCCCTCCACTTT. Based on the CDR3 plus reference TRBV2 and TRBJ1-6, the full variable domain is EPEVTQTPSHQVTQMGQEVILRCVPISNHLYFYWYRQILGQKVEFLVSFYNNEISEKSEIFDDQFSVERPDGSNFTLKIRSTKLEDSAMYFCASMYGSPLHFGNGTRLTVT.

V is TRBV30 and J is TRBJ2-2; D not certain. The length of the CDR3 is 12 residues. The V gene's germline CDR1 is GTSNPN and CDR2 SVGIG (reference sequence). V dropped 4 bases and J dropped 5 bases, with 8 bases sitting between them. Here the CDR3 reads CAWNVGTGELFF. In nucleotides, the CDR3 is TGTGCCTGGAACGTCGGTACCGGGGAGCTGTTTTTT.

The chain joins TRBV6-5 to TRBJ1-4; TRBD1 might be the D (5 bases). Germline V gene lookup returns CDR1 MNHEY and CDR2 SVGAGI. The CDR3 has 15 amino acids. The V and J ends lost 2 bases and 4 bases respectively, with 11 bases between them. For the CDR3, the DNA is TGTGCCAGCAGTTACGGGGGGACTGGTAATGAAAAACTGTTTTTT. It is translated as CASSYGGTGNEKLFF.

This rearrangement joins TRBV15 to TRBJ1-1; D unresolved. The CDR3 loop spans 14 amino acids. Trimming removed 0 bases at V and 6 bases at J, with 11 bases between. Germline CDR1 and CDR2: LNHNV and YYDKDF (reference sequence). The CDR3 spells CATSRDRTAPEAFF. CDR3 in DNA: TGTGCCACCAGCAGAGACAGAACAGCTCCTGAAGCTTTCTTT.

The CDR3 nucleotides are TGTGCCAGCAGCTTTCTAGCGGGAGGATGGGAGACCCAGTACTTC. Translated, it gives CASSFLAGGWETQYF. This chain uses TRBV7-6 with TRBJ2-5, with 11 bases fitting TRBD2. Germline CDR1 reads SGHVS; CDR2 reads FNYEAQ. This CDR3 is 15 amino acids long. The junction had 5 bases not matched to a gene; V was cut back by 3 bases and J by 5 bases.

The chain couples TRBV4-1 to TRBJ2-7; 8 nucleotides align to TRBD1. The length of the CDR3 is 16 residues. J gave up 3 bases and V 0 bases, and 7 bases lay outside the gene matches. Germline V lookup: CDR1 MGHRA, CDR2 YSYEKL. The CDR3 DNA reads TGCGCCAGCAGCCAAGAGACAGGGGTTGGGTACTACGAGCAGTACGTC. Amino acids: CASSQETGVGYYEQYV.

This clone was seen a few times. The chain has TRBV7-9 and TRBJ1-2, with 7 bases fitting TRBD1. With V trimmed by 5 bases and J by 4 bases, 10 bases remained unmatched. This CDR3 has 15 residues. The germline CDR1 and CDR2 sequences are SEHNR and FQNEAQ (reference sequence). The chain's CDR3 is CASSHTGTEAYGYTF. The CDR3 nucleotides read TGTGCCAGCAGCCATACCGGGACAGAAGCCTATGGCTACACCTTC.

This chain uses TRBV7-9 with TRBJ1-4, with 7 bases that match TRBD1. The V gene's germline CDR1 is SEHNR and CDR2 FQNEAQ (reference sequence). Trimming at V came to 7 bases and at J to 6 bases, leaving 20 bases not matched to a gene. This CDR3 has 18 residues. CDR3 DNA: TGTGCCAGCACCCCGACACCCTTCGGACAGGCTGATTATGAAAAACTGTTTTTT. This translates into CASTPTPFGQADYEKLFF.

This clone is a singleton in its sample. This rearrangement joins TRBV5-6 to TRBJ2-1; TRBD1 is a possible D gene (7 bases). The CDR3 loop spans 15 amino acids. The V end lost 6 bases, the J end lost 6 bases, and 19 bases lay between the germline ends. CDR1 is SGHDT, CDR2 YYEEEE, per germline. Written as DNA, the CDR3 is TGTGCCAGCATCGGAGGGGGCGGGTATATCAATGAGCAGTTCTTC. Translation: CASIGGGGYINEQFF.

CDR3 sequence: CASSQLQGALGYTF. CDR3 nucleotide sequence: TGTGCCAGCAGCCAATTACAGGGGGCGTTGGGCTACACCTTC. The chain links TRBV5-4 to TRBJ1-2; TRBD1 matches 9 bases. Germline values: CDR1 SGHNT, CDR2 YYREEE (reference sequence). V shed 4 bases, J shed 8 bases, and the junction held 9 bases outside the gene matches. This CDR3 is built from 14 residues.

V usage is TRBV7-9 and J usage is TRBJ2-7, with TRBD2 matching 14 bases. The CDR3 has 17 residues. J was trimmed by 4 bases and V by 6 bases; bases with no gene match: 11. The germline V gene has CDR1 SEHNR and CDR2 FQNEAQ (reference sequence). CDR3 nucleotide sequence: TGTGCCAGCAGTTCCGGGACTAGCGGGGGATCTATTTACGAGCAGTACGTC. It codes for CASSSGTSGGSIYEQYV.

The V and J genes are TRBV5-1 and TRBJ2-1; 8 bases match TRBD2. Trimming at V came to 1 base and at J to 8 bases, leaving 2 bases not matched to a gene. This CDR3 spans 13 amino acids. Per germline, CDR1 SGHRS and CDR2 YFSETQ. For the CDR3, the DNA is TGCGCCAGCAGCTTGTTCGGGGGGGATGAGCAGTTCTTC. Protein: CASSLFGGDEQFF.

V is TRBV5-6 and J is TRBJ1-4; possibly TRBD1 for D (5 bases). Trimming removed 0 bases from V and 5 bases from J, with 8 bases in between. Looked up from germline, CDR1 is SGHDT and CDR2 is YYEEEE. This CDR3 contains 14 residues. CDR3 protein: CASSLGQRNEKLFF. DNA for the CDR3: TGTGCCAGCAGCTTGGGACAGAGAAATGAAAAACTGTTTTTT.

The chain is built from TRBV12-5 and TRBJ1-2; D is unclear. The CDR3 runs to 16 residues. Germline V CDR1 and CDR2: LGHNT, FRNRAP. V lost 0 bases, J lost 2 bases, and 13 bases lay in between. CDR3 region: CASGLVIRGENYGYTF. The CDR3 DNA reads as TGTGCTAGTGGTTTGGTAATCCGGGGAGAGAACTATGGCTACACCTTC.

This chain joins TRBV29-1 and TRBJ1-3; maybe TRBD1 (6 bases). The V and J ends lost 4 bases and 0 bases respectively, with 7 bases between them. Germline CDR1 reads SQVTM; CDR2 reads ANQGSEA. The length of the CDR3 is 13 residues. DNA for the CDR3: TGCAGCGTTGCAGGGGACTCTGGAAACACCATATATTTT. The encoded protein is CSVAGDSGNTIYF.